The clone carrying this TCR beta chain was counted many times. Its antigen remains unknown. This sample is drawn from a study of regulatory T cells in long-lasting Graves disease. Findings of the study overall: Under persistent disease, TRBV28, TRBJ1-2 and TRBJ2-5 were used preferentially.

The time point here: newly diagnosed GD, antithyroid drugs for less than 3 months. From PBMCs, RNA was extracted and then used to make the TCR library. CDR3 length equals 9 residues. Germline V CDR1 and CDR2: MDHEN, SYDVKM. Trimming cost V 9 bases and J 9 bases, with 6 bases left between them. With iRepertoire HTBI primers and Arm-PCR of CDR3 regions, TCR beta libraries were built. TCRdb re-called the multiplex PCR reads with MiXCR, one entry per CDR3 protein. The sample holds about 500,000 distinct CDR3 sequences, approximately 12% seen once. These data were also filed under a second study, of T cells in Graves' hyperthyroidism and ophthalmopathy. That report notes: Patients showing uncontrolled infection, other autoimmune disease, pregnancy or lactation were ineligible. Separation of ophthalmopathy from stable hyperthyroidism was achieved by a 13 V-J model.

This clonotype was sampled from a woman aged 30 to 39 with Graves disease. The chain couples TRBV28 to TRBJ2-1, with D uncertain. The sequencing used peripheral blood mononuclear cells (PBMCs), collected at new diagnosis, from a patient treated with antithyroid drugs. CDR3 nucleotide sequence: TGTGCCAGGGAGTGTGAGCAGTTCTTC. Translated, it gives CARECEQFF.